These T cell receptor beta chains were read from a single sample in a study of Graves' ophthalmopathy and Graves' hyperthyroidism. TCRdb reprocessed the multiplex PCR reads via MiXCR and lists one record per CDR3 protein. The sample records hundreds of thousands of distinct CDR3 sequences, about two fifths being singletons. What was sequenced was peripheral blood. The receptors derive from an adult man with Graves' ophthalmopathy. Each CDR3 is given with its conserved first and last residue. The order of the fields is clone size, CDR3 length, J gene, V gene, CDR3 protein. Clone size is shown for a subset of rows, as once, few, many or a class of expanded clone.

clone_size: few
cdr3_length: 14
j_call: TRBJ1-1
v_call: TRBV25-1
cdr3_aa: CASVDRPENTEAFF

clone_size: -
cdr3_length: 13
j_call: TRBJ2-7
v_call: TRBV6-1
cdr3_aa: CASIHEVTYEQYF

clone_size: -
cdr3_length: 15
j_call: TRBJ2-7
v_call: TRBV18
cdr3_aa: CASSQQGRQFYEQYF

clone_size: many
cdr3_length: 13
j_call: TRBJ1-2
v_call: TRBV19
cdr3_aa: CASRWGTGGGYTF

clone_size: many
cdr3_length: 13
j_call: TRBJ2-5
v_call: TRBV7-3
cdr3_aa: CASSEDGSGTQYF

clone_size: many
cdr3_length: 14
j_call: TRBJ1-3
v_call: TRBV10-3
cdr3_aa: CASSVGHSGNTIYF

clone_size: -
cdr3_length: 14
j_call: TRBJ2-7
v_call: TRBV12-3/TRBV12-4
cdr3_aa: CASSLNQGSYEQYF

clone_size: once
cdr3_length: 15
j_call: TRBJ2-2
v_call: TRBV4-1
cdr3_aa: CASRPPGQGTGELFF

clone_size: many
cdr3_length: 14
j_call: TRBJ2-6
v_call: TRBV7-3
cdr3_aa: CASSFLGGANVLTF

clone_size: -
cdr3_length: 13
j_call: TRBJ1-2
v_call: TRBV6-5
cdr3_aa: CASSRSGTGGYTF

clone_size: -
cdr3_length: 14
j_call: TRBJ2-7
v_call: TRBV6-1
cdr3_aa: CASSLMGPYYEQYF

clone_size: -
cdr3_length: 16
j_call: TRBJ1-2
v_call: TRBV19
cdr3_aa: CASSIGVAGKRVNYTF

clone_size: -
cdr3_length: 15
j_call: TRBJ1-3
v_call: TRBV7-8
cdr3_aa: CASNPDRGEGNTIYF

clone_size: -
cdr3_length: 16
j_call: TRBJ1-6
v_call: TRBV6-6
cdr3_aa: CASSTGTGGDGSPLHF

clone_size: many
cdr3_length: 12
j_call: TRBJ2-7
v_call: TRBV10-2
cdr3_aa: CASIFVSYEQYF

clone_size: many
cdr3_length: 15
j_call: TRBJ1-2
v_call: TRBV15
cdr3_aa: CATSGRQGIDYGYTF

clone_size: -
cdr3_length: 13
j_call: TRBJ1-2
v_call: TRBV19
cdr3_aa: CASALAGGDGYTF

clone_size: -
cdr3_length: 12
j_call: TRBJ1-4
v_call: TRBV29-1
cdr3_aa: CSAQGGVGKLFF

clone_size: -
cdr3_length: 14
j_call: TRBJ1-6
v_call: TRBV30
cdr3_aa: CAWGSGPFGSPLHF

clone_size: many
cdr3_length: 16
j_call: TRBJ2-7
v_call: TRBV7-6
cdr3_aa: CASSSPTSGRRNEQYF

clone_size: -
cdr3_length: 17
j_call: TRBJ1-2
v_call: TRBV4-2
cdr3_aa: CASSLVGLIGQGDGYTF

clone_size: -
cdr3_length: 21
j_call: TRBJ2-2
v_call: TRBV7-8
cdr3_aa: CASSLRYKFTAVGASTGELFF

clone_size: many
cdr3_length: 15
j_call: TRBJ2-7
v_call: TRBV4-3
cdr3_aa: CASSPQDRGEYEQYF

clone_size: many
cdr3_length: 15
j_call: TRBJ1-6
v_call: TRBV7-9
cdr3_aa: CASSSSGTGYSPLHF

clone_size: -
cdr3_length: 13
j_call: TRBJ1-5
v_call: TRBV15
cdr3_aa: CATQGGTDETQHF

clone_size: -
cdr3_length: 12
j_call: TRBJ2-6
v_call: TRBV2
cdr3_aa: CASRPGTYVLTF

clone_size: -
cdr3_length: 12
j_call: TRBJ1-2
v_call: TRBV10-3
cdr3_aa: CAISDGGHGYTF

clone_size: -
cdr3_length: 14
j_call: TRBJ1-5
v_call: TRBV2
cdr3_aa: CASLKGLRNQPQHF

clone_size: once
cdr3_length: 14
j_call: TRBJ2-7
v_call: TRBV19
cdr3_aa: CASSMVGTANEQYF

clone_size: -
cdr3_length: 12
j_call: TRBJ1-6
v_call: TRBV15
cdr3_aa: CATSRPPKALHF

clone_size: once
cdr3_length: 12
j_call: TRBJ1-2
v_call: TRBV29-1
cdr3_aa: CSFGDFLYGYTF

clone_size: many
cdr3_length: 13
j_call: TRBJ1-1
v_call: TRBV7-2
cdr3_aa: CASSPDSGTGAFF

clone_size: many
cdr3_length: 15
j_call: TRBJ1-3
v_call: TRBV2
cdr3_aa: CASSVGRGPGNTIYF

clone_size: -
cdr3_length: 19
j_call: TRBJ2-6
v_call: TRBV15
cdr3_aa: CATSSSGVGGGTGANVLTF

clone_size: once
cdr3_length: 15
j_call: TRBJ1-1
v_call: TRBV10-2
cdr3_aa: CASSVTRRANTEAFF

clone_size: many
cdr3_length: 11
j_call: TRBJ2-7
v_call: TRBV29-1
cdr3_aa: CSVIRTYEQYF

clone_size: -
cdr3_length: 12
j_call: TRBJ1-1
v_call: TRBV19
cdr3_aa: CASRRTASEASF

clone_size: -
cdr3_length: 19
j_call: TRBJ1-4
v_call: TRBV20-1
cdr3_aa: CSATTPGGPYREVHEKLFF

clone_size: many
cdr3_length: 18
j_call: TRBJ1-1
v_call: TRBV12-3/TRBV12-4
cdr3_aa: CARAGEDLKGKMNTEAFF

clone_size: few
cdr3_length: 14
j_call: TRBJ1-5
v_call: TRBV19
cdr3_aa: CASCDGGNLSPQHF

clone_size: many
cdr3_length: 14
j_call: TRBJ1-1
v_call: TRBV29-1
cdr3_aa: CSVLQDRTRTEAFF

clone_size: -
cdr3_length: 11
j_call: -
v_call: TRBV7-9
cdr3_aa: CASSLVYEQFF

clone_size: -
cdr3_length: 15
j_call: TRBJ2-7
v_call: TRBV10-3
cdr3_aa: CAISVIGPALDEQYF

clone_size: many
cdr3_length: 14
j_call: TRBJ2-7
v_call: TRBV29-1
cdr3_aa: CSVSVGMVGGEQYF

clone_size: -
cdr3_length: 15
j_call: TRBJ2-7
v_call: TRBV4-2
cdr3_aa: CASSQDRQRLVDQHF

clone_size: -
cdr3_length: 12
j_call: TRBJ1-3
v_call: TRBV29-1
cdr3_aa: CSVEGQMNTIYF

clone_size: many
cdr3_length: 13
j_call: TRBJ1-1
v_call: TRBV20-1
cdr3_aa: CSVPDGSATEAFF

clone_size: -
cdr3_length: 14
j_call: TRBJ2-5
v_call: TRBV29-1
cdr3_aa: CSGDQGASTETQYF

clone_size: few
cdr3_length: 16
j_call: TRBJ1-5
v_call: TRBV19
cdr3_aa: CASLPFLEIGNQPQHF

clone_size: few
cdr3_length: 17
j_call: TRBJ2-5
v_call: TRBV7-3
cdr3_aa: CASSLGGLAGGQETQYF

clone_size: many
cdr3_length: 13
j_call: TRBJ1-6
v_call: TRBV12-3/TRBV12-4
cdr3_aa: CASSSGNRSPLHF

clone_size: many
cdr3_length: 16
j_call: TRBJ2-2
v_call: TRBV24-1
cdr3_aa: CATSEGSGANTGELFF

clone_size: many
cdr3_length: 15
j_call: TRBJ2-2
v_call: TRBV20-1
cdr3_aa: CSAERAVSGTGELFF

clone_size: few
cdr3_length: 15
j_call: TRBJ1-5
v_call: TRBV6-1
cdr3_aa: CASSGGQNSNQPQHF